This TCR beta chain was observed in a study of T cell repertoires in cytomegalovirus infection. Germline V gives CDR1 SGHKS, CDR2 YYEKEE (reference sequence). The V end lost 0 bases, the J end lost 4 bases, and 16 bases lay between the germline ends. CDR3 length: 16 residues. TCRdb used MiXCR to reprocess the reads, holding one entry per CDR3 protein. This sample has 700,000 to 900,000 distinct CDR3 sequences; about 27% occur once, and the top ten carry around 13%. Notes on this clonotype: The antigen remains unidentified.

The sequencing used cultured CD8+ T cells from PBMCs, collected from culture after CMV antigen stimulation. The origin of this receptor is a human donor in good health (CMV status not recorded). Some clones in this sample may be carry-over from other donors' samples. This rearrangement joins TRBV5-5 to TRBJ1-1; D is ambiguous. The CDR3 is CASSLVQHFRGTEAFF. The CDR3, as DNA: TGTGCCAGCAGCTTGGTCCAGCACTTCCGAGGCACTGAAGCTTTCTTT.